The T cell receptor (beta chain) under discussion was sequenced for a study of neoadjuvant anti-PD-1 for oral cavity cancer. Findings and caveats of the study: TCR analyses covered only three patients per response group.

This clone came up a few times. Antigen unknown. Cohort: HPV-negative, locally advanced oral cavity squamous cell carcinoma patients. TCRdb keeps only in-frame clones here, not all; method: immunoSEQ multiplex PCR. The sample gives about 6,700 clones, roughly 50% of which show up once; roughly 30% is in the top ten. This specimen consisted of tumor tissue, obtained before nivolumab (anti-PD-1) treatment. The TCR sequence derives from a person aged 40 to 85 with oral cavity squamous cell carcinoma.

CDR3 DNA: TGCGCCAGCAGCCTAGGGACTAGCGGGGGGCAAGATACGCAGTATTTT. Encoded protein: CASSLGTSGGQDTQYF. The rearrangement links TRBV4-3 to TRBJ2-3; 15 positions agree with TRBD2. V was clipped by 4 bases and J by 5 bases; unmatched bases: 4. The CDR3 covers 16 residues. Germline CDR1 is LGHNA and CDR2 is YSLEER.